A selection of T cell receptor beta chains follows, all from one sample in a study of T cell responses to AZD1222 COVID-19 vaccine. The assay was immunoSEQ multiplex PCR, and TCRdb's table has in-frame clones only and misses some. The sample holds approximately 110,000 clones, 70% to 90% seen once. The source was peripheral blood, collected on day 0 of AZD1222 vaccination. The receptors come from an adult in good health. Each CDR3 is given with its conserved first and last residue. D genes are given only for firm matches. The listing skips clone size in some rows; elsewhere it reads once, few, many or a size class.

CASSQETGHQPQHF	TGTGCCAGCAGCCAAGAGACAGGCCATCAGCCCCAGCATTTT	TRBJ1-5	TRBV3-1/TRBV3-2	NA	NA
CASSVEGSNTGELFF	TGTGCCAGCAGTGTGGAGGGGTCGAACACCGGGGAGCTGTTTTTT	TRBJ2-2	TRBV6-4	NA	NA
CASSFSQETQYF	TGTGCCAGCAGTTTCTCCCAAGAGACCCAGTACTTC	TRBJ2-5	TRBV6-2/TRBV6-3	NA	once
CATRQGPWNEQFF	TGTGCCACCCGACAGGGGCCGTGGAATGAGCAGTTCTTC	TRBJ2-1	TRBV2	TRBD1	NA
CASSPGRGPLYGYTF	TGTGCCAGCAGTCCAGGGAGGGGGCCCCTCTATGGCTACACCTTC	TRBJ1-2	TRBV28	TRBD1	NA
CASSLASENTGELFF	TGTGCCAGCAGCTTAGCGTCTGAGAACACCGGGGAGCTGTTTTTT	TRBJ2-2	TRBV7-9	NA	NA
CASSLETTGGDYGYTF	TGTGCCAGCAGCTTAGAAACCACAGGGGGCGACTATGGCTACACCTTC	TRBJ1-2	TRBV7-2	TRBD1	NA
CASSQSTGQYGYTF	TGTGCCAGCAGCCAATCCACCGGACAGTATGGCTACACCTTC	TRBJ1-2	TRBV4-2	NA	NA
CASSGIRSGRSYEQYF	TGTGCCAGCAGTGGGATCAGAAGCGGGCGATCCTACGAGCAGTACTTC	TRBJ2-7	TRBV2	NA	NA
CASSLGAYLRDEKLFF	TGTGCCAGCAGTTTAGGAGCATACCTTAGGGATGAAAAACTGTTTTTT	TRBJ1-4	TRBV27	NA	NA
CASRAQGRGISYEQYF	TGTGCCAGCAGGGCTCAGGGACGGGGGATATCCTACGAGCAGTACTTC	TRBJ2-7	TRBV2	NA	NA
CASSMGQSSYNEQFF	TGTGCCAGTAGTATGGGGCAGAGCTCCTACAATGAGCAGTTCTTC	TRBJ2-1	TRBV19	NA	once
CASSPENSGGSNTGELFF	TGTGCCAGCAGCCCTGAGAATAGCGGGGGGTCGAACACCGGGGAGCTGTTTTTT	TRBJ2-2	TRBV6-4	TRBD2	NA
CASSPIYNSPLHF	TGTGCCAGCAGCCCAATTTATAATTCACCCCTCCACTTT	TRBJ1-6	TRBV7-2	NA	NA
CASSIRQTNSPLHF	TGTGCCAGCAGCATAAGACAGACGAATTCACCCCTCCACTTT	TRBJ1-6	TRBV9	NA	NA
CASSLWEDFGFTDTQYF	TGTGCCAGCAGCTTATGGGAGGACTTCGGCTTCACAGATACGCAGTATTTT	TRBJ2-3	TRBV7-2	NA	NA
CASSPSGTGPKSDTIYF	TGTGCCAGCAGCCCGTCGGGGACAGGGCCAAAGTCGGACACCATATATTTT	TRBJ1-3	TRBV3-1/TRBV3-2	TRBD1	NA
CASSSRQGADTQYF	TGTGCCAGCAGTAGCCGACAGGGGGCAGATACGCAGTATTTT	TRBJ2-3	TRBV28	TRBD1	NA
CATIEQGSAGNTIYF	TGTGCCACAATCGAACAGGGGAGCGCTGGAAACACCATATATTTT	TRBJ1-3	TRBV6-5	TRBD1	NA
CASSLGRLNTEAFF	TGTGCCAGCAGCTTAGGAAGGCTGAACACTGAAGCTTTCTTT	TRBJ1-1	TRBV7-6	NA	once
CASSQQRYNGYTF	TGTGCCAGCAGTCAGCAGAGGTATAATGGCTACACCTTC	TRBJ1-2	TRBV6-5	NA	NA
CASKQTGSWVETQYF	TGTGCCAGCAAACAGACAGGTTCCTGGGTGGAGACCCAGTACTTC	TRBJ2-5	TRBV5-6	NA	NA
CAISDGRADEKLFF	TGTGCCATCAGTGACGGCAGGGCGGACGAAAAACTGTTTTTT	TRBJ1-4	TRBV10-3	NA	NA
CASSLATTGGYEQYF	TGTGCCAGCAGCTTAGCGACCACAGGGGGCTACGAGCAGTACTTC	TRBJ2-7	TRBV7-9	TRBD1	NA
CASTRTSGGPGDTQYF	TGTGCCAGCACCAGGACTAGCGGGGGACCTGGGGATACGCAGTATTTT	TRBJ2-3	TRBV6-4	TRBD2	once
CASMLWGLTGNTIYF	TGTGCCAGCATGTTGTGGGGTTTGACTGGAAACACCATATATTTT	TRBJ1-3	TRBV28	NA	NA
CASSGGAPTDTQYF	TGTGCCAGCAGCGGGGGGGCCCCCACAGATACGCAGTATTTT	TRBJ2-3	TRBV9	NA	NA
CASSPRAEDNEKLFF	TGTGCCAGCAGCCCTCGGGCAGAAGATAATGAAAAACTGTTTTTT	TRBJ1-4	TRBV4-2	NA	NA
CASSSRQGYTEAFF	TGCGCCAGCAGCTCCCGACAGGGGTACACTGAAGCTTTCTTT	TRBJ1-1	TRBV5-1	TRBD1	NA
CASSYTTANTEAFF	TGTGCCAGCAGCTATACCACAGCGAACACTGAAGCTTTCTTT	TRBJ1-1	TRBV5-6	NA	NA
CAISPDRAGSPLHF	TGTGCCATCAGTCCAGACAGGGCGGGGTCACCCCTCCACTTT	TRBJ1-6	TRBV10-3	TRBD1	NA
CASSSRTGSIPHPYEQYF	TGCGCCAGCAGCTCCCGGACAGGCTCAATCCCACACCCATACGAGCAGTACTTC	TRBJ2-7	TRBV5-1	TRBD1	NA
CASSLVSGDYGYTF	TGTGCCAGCAGCTTAGTCTCCGGGGACTATGGCTACACCTTC	TRBJ1-2	TRBV7-2	NA	NA
CASSGVPNTEAFF	TGTGCCAGCAGCGGAGTCCCGAACACTGAAGCTTTCTTT	TRBJ1-1	TRBV5-6	NA	NA
CASSQSGGRVGTQYF	TGTGCCAGCAGCCAATCCGGGGGGCGGGTCGGTACGCAGTATTTT	TRBJ2-3	TRBV3-1/TRBV3-2	NA	NA